The 24 T cell receptor beta chains given below trace back to one sample, sequenced in a study of Ad26.COV2.S vaccination and SARS-CoV-2 variants. Generated by immunoSEQ multiplex PCR, the TCRdb table keeps only in-frame clones and is missing some. The sample records fewer than 400,000 clones, roughly nine tenths being singletons. Noted treatment: approximately 18 received Ad26.COV2.S at low or high dose, single or two shots; roughly 5 received placebo; per-sample allocation not given. It was on day 63 after the first vaccine or placebo injection that samples were taken. Sequences were derived from peripheral blood, sampled in a trial of Ad26.COV2.S vaccine versus placebo. All receptors come from a person between 18 and 65 years old who received the Ad26.COV2.S COVID-19 vaccine or a placebo.

The chain has TRBV4-1 and TRBJ2-3; TRBD2 is a possible D gene (6 bases). The ends were cut back, 8 bases at V and 1 base at J, with 13 bases in the middle. Germline assignment: CDR1 MGHRA and CDR2 YSYEKL. The CDR3 loop spans 14 amino acids. The CDR3 sequence: CASGRSSGTDTQYF. The CDR3 region has the DNA TGCGCCAGCGGAAGATCTAGCGGCACAGATACGCAGTATTTT.

The V and J genes are TRBV4-3 and TRBJ1-2; possibly TRBD1 for D (5 bases). Germline V lookup: CDR1 LGHNA, CDR2 YSLEER. Trimming took 0 bases from V and 4 from J, leaving 12 bases between them. The CDR3 is 15 amino acids. The CDR3 DNA reads TGCGCCAGCAGCCAAGAGGTGGGGCTGGGCTATGGCTACACCTTC. Residues: CASSQEVGLGYGYTF.

This chain joins TRBV4-1 and TRBJ2-5; D is perhaps TRBD2 (5 bases). This CDR3 contains 17 residues. The germline gives CDR1 MGHRA, CDR2 YSYEKL. Deletions cut 0 bases from V and 8 bases from J, with 22 bases between. CDR3 sequence reads: CASSQDERGSLTATQYF. Here the CDR3 DNA reads TGCGCCAGCAGCCAAGATGAACGGGGTAGCCTGACCGCAACCCAGTACTTC.

The chain joins TRBV19 to TRBJ1-1, with 8 bases fitting TRBD1. The germline V gene has CDR1 LNHDA and CDR2 SQIVND (reference sequence). Trimming took 6 bases from V and 6 from J; bases not matched to a gene: 9. This CDR3 comprises 14 residues. The CDR3 protein is CASRTRTGRSEAFF. Written as DNA, the CDR3 is TGTGCCAGTAGAACTAGGACAGGGCGGTCTGAAGCTTTCTTT.

This chain uses TRBV15 with TRBJ1-4; 8 positions agree with TRBD1. Trimming cost V 0 bases and J 3 bases; bases outside gene matches: 6. There are 17 residues in the CDR3. Germline V gene lookup returns CDR1 LNHNV and CDR2 YYDKDF (reference sequence). In nucleotides, the CDR3 is TGTGCCACCAGCAGAGAAACAGGGGGGCGAGCTAATGAAAAACTGTTTTTT. Encoded protein: CATSRETGGRANEKLFF.

The chain combines TRBV2 with TRBJ1-1; D is undetermined. Germline CDR1 and CDR2: SNHLY and FYNNEI. Trimming removed 3 bases at V and 3 bases at J, with 5 bases between. This CDR3 spans 12 amino acids. The CDR3 region is CASSDVDTEAFF. CDR3 DNA: TGTGCCAGCAGTGATGTTGACACTGAAGCTTTCTTT.

This chain uses TRBV4-1 with TRBJ2-1, with D maybe TRBD2 (6 bases). V was clipped by 4 bases and J by 4 bases, with 14 bases between them. CDR1 is MGHRA, CDR2 YSYEKL, per germline. This CDR3 has 15 residues. The CDR3 DNA reads TGCGCCAGCAGCCTGGGACTCCTTAAATACAATGAGCAGTTCTTC. Protein: CASSLGLLKYNEQFF.

The chain uses TRBV6-2 or TRBV6-3 and TRBJ2-1; D unresolved. V shed 0 bases and J shed 9 bases, with 9 bases lying between them. CDR3 length: 13 residues. From germline, CDR1 is MNHEY and CDR2 SVGEGT. The CDR3 DNA is TGTGCCAGCAGTTACTCGCACTACCGTGAGCAGTTCTTC. It encodes CASSYSHYREQFF.

The rearrangement joins TRBV14 to TRBJ1-3; no clear D gene. Deletions cut 0 bases from V and 10 bases from J, with 10 bases between. The CDR3 consists of 13 residues. Germline assignment: CDR1 SGHDN and CDR2 FVKESK. CDR3 amino acids: CASSQDIGSTIYF. The CDR3, as DNA: TGTGCCAGCAGCCAAGATATAGGGTCGACCATATATTTT.

This chain links TRBV12-3 or TRBV12-4 with TRBJ2-1; D not resolved. The ends were cut back, 1 base at V and 6 bases at J, with 4 bases in the middle. The CDR3 extends over 12 amino acids. CDR3 DNA sequence: TGTGCCAGCAGTTTAGAGGCCAATGAGCAGTTCTTC. This codes for CASSLEANEQFF.

The V call is TRBV7-2, the J call TRBJ1-2, with D possibly being TRBD1 (5 bases). Germline CDR1 SGHTA, CDR2 FQGNSA. The V end lost 6 bases, the J end lost 6 bases, and 14 bases lay between the germline ends. This CDR3 has 13 amino acids. CDR3 region: CASRDRPGDGYTF. The CDR3 DNA reads TGTGCCAGCAGGGATAGGCCGGGGGATGGCTACACCTTC.

DNA for the CDR3: TGCGCCAGCAGCCCCCCCCGGGCGGGGAACACTGAAGCTTTCTTT. It codes for CASSPPRAGNTEAFF. J is TRBJ1-1 and V is TRBV4-1, with D uncertain. V shed 4 bases and J shed 1 base, with 13 bases lying between them. Per germline, CDR1 MGHRA and CDR2 YSYEKL. This CDR3 region has 15 residues.

The V and J genes are TRBV4-3 and TRBJ1-2; perhaps TRBD1 as D (6 bases). The V end lost 0 bases, the J end lost 8 bases, and 22 bases lay between the germline ends. The length of the CDR3 is 17 residues. The germline V gene has CDR1 LGHNA and CDR2 YSLEER. CDR3 nucleotide sequence: TGCGCCAGCAGCCAAGAAGGGGGGTCACCGGGGGTTTTGGGCTACACCTTC. Amino acids: CASSQEGGSPGVLGYTF.

The chain recombines TRBV19 with TRBJ2-2; 7 bases fit TRBD1. CDR1 is LNHDA, CDR2 SQIVND, per germline (reference sequence). J gave up 1 base and V 9 bases, and 5 bases lay outside the gene matches. The CDR3 contains 14 residues. Here the CDR3 DNA reads TGTGCCAGCAAGACAGGGATGAACACCGGGGAGCTGTTTTTT. Protein product: CASKTGMNTGELFF.

The genes are TRBV5-4 and TRBJ2-7, with 10 bases lining up with TRBD2. The CDR3 loop spans 16 amino acids. Losses at the gene ends were 0 bases for V and 4 bases for J; bases not matched to a gene: 7. Per the germline V gene, CDR1 is SGHNT and CDR2 is YYREEE (reference sequence). The DNA of the CDR3 is TGTGCCAGCAGCTTGGGAAGCGGGGGGGCCGTGTACGAGCAGTACTTC. As protein: CASSLGSGGAVYEQYF.

This clone appeared once. The J gene is TRBJ2-4, the V gene TRBV4-1, with a weak D call TRBD1 (6 bases). V lost 0 bases, J lost 1 base, and 19 bases lay in between. CDR1 is MGHRA and CDR2 is YSYEKL in the germline V gene. The CDR3 has 19 residues. This CDR3 is CASSQDPPHAGAAKNIQYF. CDR3 sequence (DNA): TGCGCCAGCAGCCAAGACCCACCGCATGCAGGGGCGGCCAAAAACATTCAGTACTTC.

The rearrangement links TRBV27 to TRBJ1-2, with 8 bases matching TRBD1. Looked up from germline, CDR1 is MNHEY and CDR2 is SMNVEV (reference sequence). The CDR3 sequence is 14 residues long. Losses at the gene ends were 6 bases for V and 6 bases for J; bases not matched to a gene: 9. The CDR3 spells CASSTAAGGDGYTF. The DNA for the CDR3 is TGTGCCAGCAGCACGGCCGCAGGGGGCGATGGCTACACCTTC.

CDR3 region: CASSPDGRQETQYF. The CDR3 coding sequence is TGTGCCAGCTCACCAGATGGGCGACAAGAGACCCAGTACTTC. V is TRBV18 and J is TRBJ2-5; D gene uncertain. This CDR3 region has 14 residues. The V end lost 2 bases, the J end lost 2 bases, and 9 bases lay between the germline ends. CDR1 KGHSH and CDR2 LQKENI come from the germline V gene.

The chain combines TRBV10-3 with TRBJ2-6, with D unresolved. Trimming took 3 bases from V and 0 from J, leaving 6 bases between them. The CDR3 loop spans 15 amino acids. Germline V lookup: CDR1 ENHRY, CDR2 SYGVKD. The CDR3 DNA reads TGTGCCATCAGTGAACGAGTCTCTGGGGCCAACGTCCTGACTTTC. Amino acids: CAISERVSGANVLTF.

The chain has TRBV19 and TRBJ2-1; D assignment may be TRBD1 or TRBD2 (5 bases each). Per the germline V gene, CDR1 is LNHDA and CDR2 is SQIVND (reference sequence). The CDR3 length is 15 residues. V was pared by 3 bases and J by 4 bases, with 13 bases between. The CDR3 spells CASSIPGGTYNEQFF. The CDR3, as DNA: TGTGCCAGTAGTATCCCCGGTGGGACGTACAATGAGCAGTTCTTC.

The rearrangement joins TRBV7-9 to TRBJ1-4; D remains ambiguous. The CDR3 has 15 residues. From germline, CDR1 is SEHNR and CDR2 FQNEAQ (reference sequence). Trimming took off 5 bases at V and 8 bases at J, with 18 bases between the two ends. The DNA of the CDR3 is TGTGCCAGCAGCCTCCCTAGGCCCCCCTCGGAAAAACTGTTTTTT. It encodes CASSLPRPPSEKLFF.

J is TRBJ2-3 and V is TRBV19, with 8 bases fitting TRBD2. The CDR3 covers 13 residues. Germline-derived CDR1 and CDR2 are LNHDA and SQIVND (reference sequence). The V segment lost 6 bases and the J segment 6 bases; nucleotides outside the gene matches: 5. CDR3 nucleotides: TGTGCCAGTAGGGCGGGGGGTGTTGATACGCAGTATTTT. Translation: CASRAGGVDTQYF.

The chain has TRBV7-6 and TRBJ2-7; no clear D gene. CDR1 and CDR2 from the germline V gene are SGHVS and FNYEAQ. The V gene lost 0 bases and the J gene lost 0 bases, with 15 bases spanning the gap. The CDR3 length is 17 residues. CDR3 nucleotides: TGTGCCAGCAGCTTAGCGCTTGGCCTTAGGAGCTCCTACGAGCAGTACTTC. Translating gives CASSLALGLRSSYEQYF.

DNA of the CDR3: TGTGCCAGCAGCCAAGGCGGGGACTCCTACAATGAGCAGTTCTTC. It encodes CASSQGGDSYNEQFF. The chain has TRBV14 and TRBJ2-1; D possibly corresponds to TRBD2 (6 bases). The CDR3 loop spans 15 amino acids. Per germline, CDR1 SGHDN and CDR2 FVKESK. V lost 1 base and J 0 bases, leaving 7 bases between the germline ends.